These T cell receptor beta chains were read from a single sample in a study of blood T cell repertoires in COVID-19. This table comes from immunoSEQ multiplex PCR, and its TCRdb copy is limited to in-frame clones, with some not included. The sample lists 97,000 or so clones, nearly 90% occurring once. Material: peripheral blood. The receptor source for this set is a man between 45 and 60 years old with active COVID-19. CDR3s include the opening cysteine and the closing phenylalanine or tryptophan. D genes are given only for firm matches. Not all rows give a size; the values are once, few, many and, for expanded clones, a class.

>-|TRBV29-1|TRBD1|TRBJ1-1
TGCAGCGTTTACCCCTTTCGGGACAGGGGAGTTGAAGCTTTCTTT
CSVYPFRDRGVEAFF
>-|TRBV15|TRBD1|TRBJ2-1
TGTGCCACCAGCAGGGCCGGGACAGGGGTCAATGAGCAGTTCTTC
CATSRAGTGVNEQFF
>-|TRBV7-2|-|TRBJ2-1
TGTGCCAGCAGCTCTCCTGGACCAGGAGGGAGCAATGAGCAGTTCTTC
CASSSPGPGGSNEQFF
>-|TRBV23-1|-|TRBJ2-3
TGCGCCAGCAGTCAAAAAGTGGAGGGGGCGAGGACAGATACGCAGTATTTT
CASSQKVEGARTDTQYF
>-|TRBV6-2/TRBV6-3|-|TRBJ2-1
TGTGCCAGCAGTTTCTATGGGACAAATAGATACAATGAGCAGTTCTTC
CASSFYGTNRYNEQFF
>-|TRBV6-5|TRBD1|TRBJ2-7
TGTGCCACGGAAGGGACAGGGGTGAGCGAGCAGTACTTC
CATEGTGVSEQYF
>-|TRBV6-5|-|TRBJ2-7
TGTGCCAGCAGTTACTCGATGGAGCACTCCTACGAGCAGTACTTC
CASSYSMEHSYEQYF
>once|TRBV4-2|TRBD1|TRBJ2-5
TGTGCCAGCAGCCAAGGTGGGACAGGGGGTATCTTTGCGGAGACCCAGTACTTC
CASSQGGTGGIFAETQYF
>-|TRBV2|-|TRBJ2-2
TGTGCCAGCAGTGTTAGGGGCGGGGAGCTGTTTTTT
CASSVRGGELFF
>-|TRBV6-2/TRBV6-3|-|TRBJ1-5
TGTGCCAGCAGTTACTCGCCGGGGATGTATCGGAGCAATCAGCCCCAGCATTTT
CASSYSPGMYRSNQPQHF
>-|TRBV27|TRBD2|TRBJ2-1
TGTGCCAGCAGTTTGAGGGAGGGGTACAATGAGCAGTTCTTC
CASSLREGYNEQFF
>-|TRBV28|TRBD1|TRBJ1-2
TGTGCCAGCAGTTTCGGGACAGCTAACTATGGCTACACCTTC
CASSFGTANYGYTF
>-|TRBV7-2|-|TRBJ2-2
TGTGCCAGCAGCTTAGTGGGGGGACCGAACACCGGGGAGCTGTTTTTT
CASSLVGGPNTGELFF
>-|TRBV7-3|-|TRBJ2-3
TGTGCCAGCAGCATGGGCGCAGATACGCAGTATTTT
CASSMGADTQYF
>-|TRBV10-3|TRBD2|TRBJ2-3
TGTGCCATCAGGCCGGGACTAGCGGGGGGTATAGATACGCAGTATTTT
CAIRPGLAGGIDTQYF
>-|TRBV3-1/TRBV3-2|-|TRBJ1-4
TGTGCCAGCGGAGGGGAGGGGGAAAAACTGTTTTTT
CASGGEGEKLFF
>-|TRBV5-6|TRBD1|TRBJ1-1
TGTGCCAGCAGCTTGGCTCCGGGACAGGGGACTGAAGCTTTCTTT
CASSLAPGQGTEAFF
>-|TRBV5-1|-|TRBJ1-2
TGCGCCAGCAGCTTTATGAGGTCAGGGGATTTAAATGGCTACACCTTC
CASSFMRSGDLNGYTF
>-|TRBV7-9|TRBD1|TRBJ2-6
TGTGCCAGCAGCTTGAGAACAGGGGGTGGAGCTGGGGCCAACGTCCTGACTTTC
CASSLRTGGGAGANVLTF
>-|TRBV3-1/TRBV3-2|TRBD1|TRBJ1-1
TGTGCCAGCAGCCCAGGGACAGCCACTGAAGCTTTCTTT
CASSPGTATEAFF
>-|TRBV4-2|TRBD1|TRBJ2-7
TGTGCCAGCAGCCAAGTTTCTCGGGACAGGGGATCCTACGAGCAGTACTTC
CASSQVSRDRGSYEQYF
>-|TRBV9|TRBD2|TRBJ2-2
TGTGCCAGCAGCGTAGGACTAGCCCCACCCGGGGAGCTGTTTTTT
CASSVGLAPPGELFF
>-|TRBV6-4|TRBD1|TRBJ2-7
TGTGCCAGCAGTGACCCTAGGTGGCCGACAGGGCCCTCGACCTACGAGCAGTACTTC
CASSDPRWPTGPSTYEQYF
>-|TRBV11-1|-|TRBJ1-4
TGTGCCAGCAGCTTCAGGGGACGTGAAAAACTGTTTTTT
CASSFRGREKLFF
>-|TRBV6-5|TRBD1|TRBJ1-1
TGTGCCAGCAGTTATGGGAACAGGGGTTCGGCTTTCTTT
CASSYGNRGSAFF
>-|TRBV29-1|-|TRBJ1-3
TGCAGCGTTTTACCAGGGTCCGGAAACACCATATATTTT
CSVLPGSGNTIYF
>-|TRBV5-1|-|TRBJ2-4
TGCGCCAGCAGCGTGCGGGACCAGAAAAACATTCAGTACTTC
CASSVRDQKNIQYF